The 14 T cell receptor beta chains below all came from one sample that was sequenced in a study of a mutant IDH1 vaccine in newly diagnosed glioma. The time point is: week 11, during vaccination. The investigators gave 300 ug of mutant IDH1 20-mer peptide in each vaccine dose, together with topical imiquimod. Assay: immunoSEQ multiplex PCR; the TCRdb copy retains only in-frame clones and omits some. The sample contains fewer than 65,000 clones, about four fifths of which appear only once. Their antigens remain unidentified. This material consisted of PBMCs, taken from a glioma patient whose treatment included an IDH1 peptide vaccine. The receptors originated from a man between 45 and 60 years old with glioma.

V and J are TRBV28 and TRBJ2-7, with D possibly TRBD1 on 5 matching bases. V was pared by 2 bases and J by 6 bases, with 8 bases between. Germline V lookup: CDR1 MDHEN, CDR2 SYDVKM. This CDR3 contains 12 residues. This CDR3 is CASSLIRGEQYF. CDR3 bases: TGTGCCAGCAGTTTAATAAGGGGCGAGCAGTACTTC.

This clone came up once. This chain connects TRBV21-1 to TRBJ1-1. TRBV21-1 is described as a pseudogene. CDR3 length: 14 residues. CDR3 sequence: CASSRGGSPTEAFF. The DNA for the CDR3 is TGTGCCAGCAGCAGGGGGGGGTCCCCCACTGAAGCTTTCTTT.

J is TRBJ1-1 and V is TRBV11-2; D unresolved. Trimming shortened V by 5 bases and J by 6 bases, and 16 bases separated the two germline ends. This CDR3 spans 14 amino acids. In germline, CDR1 is SGHAT, CDR2 FQNNGV. The CDR3 bases are TGTGCCAGCAGCCTCGAGACAAGTAGGGCTGAAGCTTTCTTT. This translates into CASSLETSRAEAFF.

This clone was seen only once. The chain couples TRBV18 to TRBJ2-1; unclear D gene. Trimming cost V 2 bases and J 8 bases, with 10 bases left between them. Germline V gene sequence: CDR1 KGHSH, CDR2 LQKENI. The CDR3 is 13 amino acids. The CDR3 loop is CASSPSGGDEQFF. CDR3 bases: TGTGCCAGCTCACCATCCGGTGGGGATGAGCAGTTCTTC.

Only a few counts were recorded for this clone. J is TRBJ1-4 and V is TRBV11-2; D not certain. This CDR3 contains 15 residues. V was shortened by 2 bases and J by 0 bases, with 7 bases between the two germline ends. Germline V gene lookup returns CDR1 SGHAT and CDR2 FQNNGV. The CDR3 DNA follows: TGTGCCAGCAGCTTATTCTCGTCAACTAATGAAAAACTGTTTTTT. Protein sequence: CASSLFSSTNEKLFF.

This clone was counted only a few times. The gene calls are TRBV6-4 and TRBJ1-1, with TRBD1 matching 9 bases. CDR3 length: 15 residues. Germline CDR1 is MRHNA and CDR2 is SNTAGT. The junction had 14 bases not matched to a gene; V was cut back by 4 bases and J by 11 bases. The DNA of the CDR3 is TGTGCCAGCAGTGTTACAGGGGGCTTTCGGGGTAGTGCTTTCTTT. This translates into CASSVTGGFRGSAFF.

The J gene is TRBJ1-4, the V gene TRBV14; D remains ambiguous. Trimming pared 6 bases from V and 2 bases from J, leaving 10 bases between. This CDR3 comprises 14 residues. The germline gives CDR1 SGHDN, CDR2 FVKESK. DNA for the CDR3: TGTGCCAGCAGTCCGGGTGGCACTAATGAAAAACTGTTTTTT. This gives the protein CASSPGGTNEKLFF.

The V call is TRBV6-5, the J call TRBJ2-5; no clear D gene. The V gene lost 2 bases and the J gene lost 3 bases, with 10 bases spanning the gap. The CDR3 is made up of 14 amino acids. Germline CDR1 MNHEY, CDR2 SVGAGI. The CDR3 reads CASSYGRLKETQYF. CDR3 nucleotide sequence: TGTGCCAGCAGTTACGGTCGTTTGAAAGAGACCCAGTACTTC.

CDR3 coding DNA: TGTGCCAGCAGCTTAATGGAGCGGCAGTATTTT. It specifies CASSLMERQYF. This chain uses TRBV7-2 with TRBJ2-3, with D uncertain. CDR3 length equals 11 residues. V was shortened by 2 bases and J by 11 bases, with 8 bases between the two germline ends. Germline V CDR1 and CDR2: SGHTA, FQGNSA. Supplemented by reference TRBV7-2 and TRBJ2-3, the full variable domain reads GAGVSQSPSNKVTEKGKDVELRCDPISGHTALYWYRQSLGQGLEFLIYFQGNSAPDKSGLPSDRFSAERTGGSVSTLTIQRTQQEDSAVYLCASSLMERQYFGPGTRLTVL.

The V and J genes are TRBV1 and TRBJ2-5; the DNA was not used to check the table's D call, TRBD2. TRBV1 is labeled a pseudogene. This CDR3 region has 19 residues. CDR3 DNA: TGCACCAGCAGCCAAGAGCCCGAAAGGGGCGGGGGGGCAGTGAAGACCCAGTACTTC. As protein: CTSSQEPERGGGAVKTQYF.

The chain links TRBV10-1 to TRBJ2-2, with no clear D. V dropped 2 bases and J dropped 0 bases, with 19 bases sitting between them. The germline gives CDR1 WNHNN, CDR2 SYGVQD (reference sequence). The length of the CDR3 is 19 residues. DNA of the CDR3: TGCGCCAGCAGTGAGGACCGACTTGCCACCTCGGCGAACACCGGGGAGCTGTTTTTT. As protein: CASSEDRLATSANTGELFF.

This rearrangement joins TRBV9 to TRBJ2-7; 8 nucleotides line up with TRBD1. The V gene's germline CDR1 is SGDLS and CDR2 YYNGEE. J lost 3 bases, V lost 4 bases, and 9 bases had no gene match. The CDR3 contains 15 residues. CDR3 amino acids: CASSYGTGGIYEQYF. CDR3 DNA sequence: TGTGCCAGCAGCTACGGGACAGGCGGGATCTACGAGCAGTACTTC. Filled out from reference TRBV9 and TRBJ2-7, the complete variable domain reads DSGVTQTPKHLITATGQRVTLRCSPRSGDLSVYWYQQSLDQGLQFLIQYYNGEERAKGNILERFSAQQFPDLHSELNLSSLELGDSALYFCASSYGTGGIYEQYFGPGTRLTVT.

The chain links TRBV27 to TRBJ2-1; 10 bases align to TRBD2. Germline CDR1 and CDR2: MNHEY and SMNVEV (reference sequence). CDR3 length equals 17 residues. V gave up 5 bases and J gave up 1 base; unmatched junction bases: 8. The CDR3 DNA sequence: TGTGCCAGCAGTCTCCGTTCTAGCGGGGGTTCCTACAATGAGCAGTTCTTC. Translated: CASSLRSSGGSYNEQFF.

The genes are TRBV5-1 and TRBJ1-2, with unresolved D. The CDR3 is 13 residues long. Germline-derived CDR1 and CDR2 are SGHRS and YFSETQ. Trimming took 1 base from V and 5 from J, leaving 9 bases between them. CDR3 sequence reads: CASSLYSDYGYTF. The DNA for the CDR3 is TGCGCCAGCAGCTTGTACTCTGATTATGGCTACACCTTC. The complete variable domain, with remaining parts taken from reference TRBV5-1 and TRBJ1-2, reads KAGVTQTPRYLIKTRGQQVTLSCSPISGHRSVSWYQQTPGQGLQFLFEYFSETQRNKGNFPGRFSGRQFSNSRSEMNVSTLELGDSALYLCASSLYSDYGYTFGSGTRLTVV.